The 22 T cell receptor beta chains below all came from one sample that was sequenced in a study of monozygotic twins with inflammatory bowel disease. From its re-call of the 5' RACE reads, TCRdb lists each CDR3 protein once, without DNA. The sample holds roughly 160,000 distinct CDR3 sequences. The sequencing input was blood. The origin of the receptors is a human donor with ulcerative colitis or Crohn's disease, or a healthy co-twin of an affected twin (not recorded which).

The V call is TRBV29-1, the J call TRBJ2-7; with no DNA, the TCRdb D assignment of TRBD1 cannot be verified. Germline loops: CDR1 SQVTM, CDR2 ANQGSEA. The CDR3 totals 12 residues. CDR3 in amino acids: CSAWDRDYEQYF.

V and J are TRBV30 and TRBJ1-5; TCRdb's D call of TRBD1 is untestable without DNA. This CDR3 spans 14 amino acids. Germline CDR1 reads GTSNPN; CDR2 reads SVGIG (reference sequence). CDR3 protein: CAWSVEGGNQPQHF.

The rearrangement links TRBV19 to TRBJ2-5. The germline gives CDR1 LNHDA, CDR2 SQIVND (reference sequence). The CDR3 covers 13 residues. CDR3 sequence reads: CASSTQNKGTQYF.

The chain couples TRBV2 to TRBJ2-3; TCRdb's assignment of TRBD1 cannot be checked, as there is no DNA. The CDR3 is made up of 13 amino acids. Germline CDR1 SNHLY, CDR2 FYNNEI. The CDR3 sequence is CASRDPRTDTQYF.

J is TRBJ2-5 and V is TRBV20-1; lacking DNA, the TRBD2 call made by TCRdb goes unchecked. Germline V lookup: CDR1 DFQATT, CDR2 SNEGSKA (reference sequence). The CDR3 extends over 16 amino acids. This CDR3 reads CSATGAGGVRGETQYF.

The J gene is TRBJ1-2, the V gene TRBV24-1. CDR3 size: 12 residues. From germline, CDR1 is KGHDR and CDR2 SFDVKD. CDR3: CATSGDGRGYTF.

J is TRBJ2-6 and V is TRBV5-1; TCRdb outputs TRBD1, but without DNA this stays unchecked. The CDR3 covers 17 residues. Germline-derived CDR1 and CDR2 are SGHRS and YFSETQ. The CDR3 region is CASSYGQGVSGANVLTF.

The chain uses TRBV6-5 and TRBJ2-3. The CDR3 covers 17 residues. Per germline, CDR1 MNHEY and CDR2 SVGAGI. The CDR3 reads CASSLQGFVLGTDTQYF.

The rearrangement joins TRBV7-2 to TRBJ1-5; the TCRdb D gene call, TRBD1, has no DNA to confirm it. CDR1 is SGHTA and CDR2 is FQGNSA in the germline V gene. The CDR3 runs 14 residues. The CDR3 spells CASSLQGAQQPQHF.

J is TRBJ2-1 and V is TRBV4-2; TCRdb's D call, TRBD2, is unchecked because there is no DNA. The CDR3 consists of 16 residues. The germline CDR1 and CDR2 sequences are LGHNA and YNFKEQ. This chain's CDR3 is CASSQDPRTSGDEQFF.

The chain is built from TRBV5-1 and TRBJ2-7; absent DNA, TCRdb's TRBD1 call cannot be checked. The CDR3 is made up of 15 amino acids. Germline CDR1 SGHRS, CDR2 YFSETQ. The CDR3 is CASSSQSRAPYEQYF. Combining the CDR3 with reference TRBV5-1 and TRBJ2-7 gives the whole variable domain KAGVTQTPRYLIKTRGQQVTLSCSPISGHRSVSWYQQTPGQGLQFLFEYFSETQRNKGNFPGRFSGRQFSNSRSEMNVSTLELGDSALYLCASSSQSRAPYEQYFGPGTRLTVT.

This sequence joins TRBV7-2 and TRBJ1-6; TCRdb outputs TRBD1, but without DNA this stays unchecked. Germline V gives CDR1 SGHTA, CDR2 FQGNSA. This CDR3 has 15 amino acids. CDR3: CASSSTGTLNSPLHF. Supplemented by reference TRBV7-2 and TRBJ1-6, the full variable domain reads GAGVSQSPSNKVTEKGKDVELRCDPISGHTALYWYRQSLGQGLEFLIYFQGNSAPDKSGLPSDRFSAERTGGSVSTLTIQRTQQEDSAVYLCASSSTGTLNSPLHFGNGTRLTVT.

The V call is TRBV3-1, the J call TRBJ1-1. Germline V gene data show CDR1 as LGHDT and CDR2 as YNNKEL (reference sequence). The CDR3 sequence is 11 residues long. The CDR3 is CASSQYTEAFF.

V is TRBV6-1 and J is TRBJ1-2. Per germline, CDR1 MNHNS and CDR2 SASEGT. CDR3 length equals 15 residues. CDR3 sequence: CASNILGPFNYGYTF.

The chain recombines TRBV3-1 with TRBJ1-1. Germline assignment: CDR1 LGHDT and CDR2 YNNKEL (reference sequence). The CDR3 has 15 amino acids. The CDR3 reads CASSHVDGMNTEAFF.

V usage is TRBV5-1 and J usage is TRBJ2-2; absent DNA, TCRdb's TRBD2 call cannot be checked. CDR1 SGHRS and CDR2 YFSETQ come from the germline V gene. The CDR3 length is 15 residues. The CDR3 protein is CASSLAASDTGELFF.

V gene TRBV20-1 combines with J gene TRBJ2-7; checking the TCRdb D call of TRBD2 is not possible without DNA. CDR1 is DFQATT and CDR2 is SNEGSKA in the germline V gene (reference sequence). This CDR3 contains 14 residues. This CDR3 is CSARVLLSSYEQYF.

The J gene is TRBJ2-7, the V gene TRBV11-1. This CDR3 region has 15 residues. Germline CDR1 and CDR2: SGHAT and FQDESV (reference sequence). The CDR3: CASSLGVGDFYEQYF.

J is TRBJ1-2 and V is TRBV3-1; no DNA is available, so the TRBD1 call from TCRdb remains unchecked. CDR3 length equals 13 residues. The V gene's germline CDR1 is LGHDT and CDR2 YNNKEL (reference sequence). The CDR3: CASSQVAGSGYTF.

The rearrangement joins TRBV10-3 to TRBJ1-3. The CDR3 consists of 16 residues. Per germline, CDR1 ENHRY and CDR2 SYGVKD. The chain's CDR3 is CAISVYVPSSGNTIYF.

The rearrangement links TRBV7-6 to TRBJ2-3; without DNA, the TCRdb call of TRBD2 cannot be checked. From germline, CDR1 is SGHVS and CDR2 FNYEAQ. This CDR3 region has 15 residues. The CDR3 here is CASSLTSIGTDTQYF.

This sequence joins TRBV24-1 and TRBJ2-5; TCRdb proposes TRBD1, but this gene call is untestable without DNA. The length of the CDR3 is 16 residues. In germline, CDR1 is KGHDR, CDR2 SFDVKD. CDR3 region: CATSDLGQGAQETQYF.